Below are 17 T cell receptor beta chains sequenced from a single sample in a study of OX40 agonist ivuxolimab in advanced cancers. Libraries were prepared through the immunoSEQ multiplex PCR assay. TCRdb obtained this table from immuneACCESS and retained in-frame rearrangements with V and J assigned. These tables miss some clones; where compared with another copy, unresolved V genes account for less than half of the shortfall, and the remainder is unexplained. The sample includes 5,600 or so clones, with about 80% observed a single time. The top ten clonotypes cover just under 25% of the sample. The specimen was CD4+ or CD8+ T cells sorted from blood, collected in a trial of the OX40 agonist ivuxolimab. These receptors were taken from an adult with an advanced solid tumor such as melanoma, head and neck, liver or kidney cancer.

The rearrangement uses TRBV4-1 and TRBJ1-5; 8 positions agree with TRBD1. The CDR3 is made up of 14 amino acids. Germline trimming cut 4 bases from V and 5 bases from J; bases unmatched to any gene: 4. Per germline, CDR1 MGHRA and CDR2 YSYEKL. In DNA, the CDR3 is TGCGCCAGCAGCCGAGGACAGGGAGATCAGCCCCAGCATTTT. Translating it yields CASSRGQGDQPQHF.

This clone was counted between two and nine times. J is TRBJ2-5 and V is TRBV2; 8 bases align to TRBD1. The CDR3 spans 13 residues. Germline CDR1 reads SNHLY; CDR2 reads FYNNEI. Trimming removed 6 bases from V and 7 bases from J; junction bases left unmatched: 7. CDR3 DNA sequence: TGTGCCAGCAGCGCAGGGGGCTTGGTGACCCAGTACTTC. It is translated as CASSAGGLVTQYF.

The J gene is TRBJ2-3, the V gene TRBV4-2; 14 bases fit TRBD2. CDR1 and CDR2 from the germline V gene are LGHNA and YNFKEQ. This CDR3 contains 21 residues. The junction had 11 bases not matched to a gene; V was cut back by 0 bases and J by 0 bases. CDR3 protein: CASSQDIFGLAGGLSTDTQYF. The CDR3 nucleotides are TGTGCCAGCAGCCAAGATATATTCGGACTAGCGGGGGGCCTTAGCACAGATACGCAGTATTTT.

The chain is built from TRBV5-1 and TRBJ2-7; D is perhaps TRBD1 or TRBD2 (5 bases each). Germline V lookup: CDR1 SGHRS, CDR2 YFSETQ. The CDR3 loop spans 14 amino acids. Trimming took 4 bases from V and 2 from J, leaving 13 bases between them. CDR3 in amino acids: CASSPRGRTYEQYF. For the CDR3, the DNA is TGCGCCAGCAGCCCCCGGGGACGGACCTACGAGCAGTACTTC.

This chain links TRBV7-2 with TRBJ2-7; a weak D match, TRBD1 (6 bases). The ends were cut back, 2 bases at V and 3 bases at J, with 14 bases in the middle. This CDR3 contains 15 residues. Germline V gives CDR1 SGHTA, CDR2 FQGNSA. The CDR3 sequence is CASSLLLGQNYEQYF. DNA for the CDR3: TGTGCCAGCAGCTTATTACTCGGACAGAACTACGAGCAGTACTTC.

This clone was seen more than once but under ten times. A far more abundant clone sits one base away, making this likely a read error. The chain is built from TRBV7-2 and TRBJ2-5; 9 nucleotides align to TRBD2. Germline trimming cut 3 bases from V and 5 bases from J; bases unmatched to any gene: 10. CDR3 length equals 16 residues. From germline, CDR1 is SGHTA and CDR2 FQGNSA. The CDR3 region has the DNA TGTGCCAGCAGCTTTTTTCGCGGGGGGGCCGGGGAGACCCAGTACTTC. This sequence encodes CASSFFRGGAGETQYF.

This clone has just one count. The genes are TRBV6-5 and TRBJ1-5; D gene uncertain. Trimming stripped 2 bases from V and 16 bases from J, with 18 bases between. This CDR3 region has 13 residues. Per the germline V gene, CDR1 is MNHEY and CDR2 is SVGAGI. CDR3 sequence (DNA): TGTGCCAGCAGTTACAATAACCAGGTTAGGGCTCATTTT. It is translated as CASSYNNQVRAHF.

This clone was seen a single time. The rearrangement joins TRBV9 to TRBJ2-5; 8 bases are shared with TRBD1. The CDR3 runs 14 residues. Per germline, CDR1 SGDLS and CDR2 YYNGEE. V shed 3 bases, J shed 2 bases, and the junction held 3 bases outside the gene matches. The CDR3 nucleotides read TGTGCCAGCAGCGAGGGGGACAGGCAAGAGACCCAGTACTTC. Translation gives CASSEGDRQETQYF.

On this clone: The junction departs from germline at one end; a sequencing error may be responsible. The V gene is TRBV7-2, the J gene TRBJ2-5; TRBD2 is a possible D gene (7 bases). The CDR3 totals 17 residues. Germline V lookup: CDR1 SGHTA, CDR2 FQGNSA. The CDR3 sequence: CASSLGLAGAPQEAQYF. CDR3 sequence (DNA): TGTGCCAGCAGCTTAGGGTTGGCGGGGGCCCCCCAAGAGGCCCAGTACTTC.

This chain uses TRBV4-3 with TRBJ1-2; no clear D. CDR3 length equals 16 residues. V lost 0 bases to trimming and J lost 0 bases, with 11 bases between them. Germline V CDR1 and CDR2: LGHNA, YSLEER. CDR3 protein: CASSQDMGYSNYGYTF. CDR3 bases: TGCGCCAGCAGCCAAGATATGGGATACTCTAACTATGGCTACACCTTC.

This chain joins TRBV4-3 and TRBJ1-4, with 7 bases matching TRBD1. This CDR3 spans 15 amino acids. Germline V gives CDR1 LGHNA, CDR2 YSLEER. V gave up 3 bases and J gave up 4 bases; unmatched junction bases: 5. This CDR3 is CASSHDAGGNEKLFF. The CDR3 nucleotides read TGCGCCAGCAGCCATGATGCAGGGGGTAATGAAAAACTGTTTTTT.

The chain couples TRBV4-1 to TRBJ1-1, with TRBD1 matching 7 bases. The CDR3 contains 15 residues. Germline lookup yields CDR1 MGHRA and CDR2 YSYEKL. V gave up 2 bases and J gave up 3 bases; unmatched junction bases: 6. This CDR3 is CASSQRQGRDTEAFF. The DNA for the CDR3 is TGCGCCAGCAGCCAACGACAGGGCCGGGACACTGAAGCTTTCTTT.

V usage is TRBV6-9 and J usage is TRBJ2-7; D may be TRBD1 or TRBD2 (5 bases each). Germline loops: CDR1 MNHGY, CDR2 SVAAGI. V lost 3 bases and J lost 7, with 19 bases in between. CDR3 length equals 15 residues. The CDR3 is CASSYSRGRPGEQYF. The DNA of the CDR3 is TGTGCCAGCAGTTACTCGAGGGGACGCCCAGGGGAGCAGTACTTC.

The chain joins TRBV4-1 to TRBJ2-1, with a weak D call TRBD2 (6 bases). The V gene's germline CDR1 is MGHRA and CDR2 YSYEKL. The CDR3 contains 13 residues. Trimming removed 4 bases at V and 7 bases at J, with 11 bases between. CDR3 in amino acids: CASSLLAGNEQFF. The CDR3 DNA reads TGCGCCAGCAGCCTCCTGGCGGGGAATGAGCAGTTCTTC.

The J gene is TRBJ2-1, the V gene TRBV6-5; TRBD2 is a possible D gene (5 bases). Trimming shortened V by 0 bases and J by 5 bases, and 8 bases separated the two germline ends. The CDR3 is 14 amino acids. CDR1 is MNHEY, CDR2 SVGAGI, per germline. CDR3 region: CASSYSPGNNEQFF. CDR3 nucleotides: TGTGCCAGCAGTTACTCTCCCGGGAACAATGAGCAGTTCTTC.

This clone was detected only once. The chain joins TRBV18 to TRBJ1-2; 8 bases are shared with TRBD1. This CDR3 is 14 amino acids long. Trimming took 3 bases from V and 6 from J; bases not matched to a gene: 6. CDR1 and CDR2 from the germline V gene are KGHSH and LQKENI. The CDR3 loop reads CASSPQTGAHGYTF. CDR3 sequence (DNA): TGTGCCAGCTCACCTCAGACAGGGGCCCATGGCTACACCTTC.

This clone was observed a single time. The chain uses TRBV10-1 and TRBJ1-5; tentatively, D is TRBD1 (5 bases). The V and J ends lost 6 bases and 0 bases respectively, with 30 bases between them. The germline gives CDR1 WNHNN, CDR2 SYGVQD (reference sequence). The CDR3 totals 21 residues. This CDR3 reads CASRTDIGGPKDNYSNQPQHF. CDR3 nucleotide sequence: TGCGCCAGCAGAACGGATATCGGGGGACCCAAAGACAACTATAGCAATCAGCCCCAGCATTTT.